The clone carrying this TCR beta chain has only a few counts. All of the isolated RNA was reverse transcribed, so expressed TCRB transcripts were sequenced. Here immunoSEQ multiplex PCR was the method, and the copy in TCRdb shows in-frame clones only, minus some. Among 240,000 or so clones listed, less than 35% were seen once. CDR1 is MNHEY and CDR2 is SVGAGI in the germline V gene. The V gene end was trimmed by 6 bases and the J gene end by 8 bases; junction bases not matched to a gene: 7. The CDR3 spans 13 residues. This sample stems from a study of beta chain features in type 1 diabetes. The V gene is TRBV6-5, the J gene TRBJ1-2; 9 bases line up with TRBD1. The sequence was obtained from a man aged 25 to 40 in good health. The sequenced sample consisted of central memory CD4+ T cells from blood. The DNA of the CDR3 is TGTGCCAGCAGCCGGGACAGGGAACGCGGCTACACCTTC. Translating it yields CASSRDRERGYTF.